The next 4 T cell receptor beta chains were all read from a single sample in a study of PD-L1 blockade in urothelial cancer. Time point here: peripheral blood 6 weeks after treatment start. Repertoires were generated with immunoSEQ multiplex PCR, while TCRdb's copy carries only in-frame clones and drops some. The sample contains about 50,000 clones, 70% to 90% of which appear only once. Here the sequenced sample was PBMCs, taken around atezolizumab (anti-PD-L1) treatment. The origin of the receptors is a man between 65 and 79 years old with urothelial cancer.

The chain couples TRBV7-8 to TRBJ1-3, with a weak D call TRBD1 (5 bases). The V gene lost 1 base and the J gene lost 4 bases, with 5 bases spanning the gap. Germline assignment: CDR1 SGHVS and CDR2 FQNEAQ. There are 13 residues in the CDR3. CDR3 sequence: CASSLDRGNTIYF. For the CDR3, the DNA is TGTGCCAGCAGCTTAGACAGGGGAAACACCATATATTTT.

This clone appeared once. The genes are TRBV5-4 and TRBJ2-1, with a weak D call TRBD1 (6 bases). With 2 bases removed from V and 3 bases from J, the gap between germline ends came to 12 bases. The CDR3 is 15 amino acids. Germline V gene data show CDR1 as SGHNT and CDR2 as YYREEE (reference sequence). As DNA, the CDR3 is TGTGCCAGCAGCTTTCGAACAGGGCTCTACAATGAGCAGTTCTTC. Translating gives CASSFRTGLYNEQFF. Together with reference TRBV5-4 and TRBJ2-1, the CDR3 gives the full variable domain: ETGVTQSPTHLIKTRGQQVTLRCSSQSGHNTVSWYQQALGQGPQFIFQYYREEENGRGNFPPRFSGLQFPNYSSELNVNALELDDSALYLCASSFRTGLYNEQFFGPGTRLTVL.

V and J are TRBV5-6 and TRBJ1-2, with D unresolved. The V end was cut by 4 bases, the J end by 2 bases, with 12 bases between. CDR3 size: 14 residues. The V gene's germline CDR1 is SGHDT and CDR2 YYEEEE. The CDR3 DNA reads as TGTGCCAGCAGCCTATTCTCGGAGAACTATGGCTACACCTTC. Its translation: CASSLFSENYGYTF. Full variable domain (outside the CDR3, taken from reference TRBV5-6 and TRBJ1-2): DAGVTQSPTHLIKTRGQQVTLRCSPKSGHDTVSWYQQALGQGPQFIFQYYEEEERQRGNFPDRFSGHQFPNYSSELNVNALLLGDSALYLCASSLFSENYGYTFGSGTRLTVV.

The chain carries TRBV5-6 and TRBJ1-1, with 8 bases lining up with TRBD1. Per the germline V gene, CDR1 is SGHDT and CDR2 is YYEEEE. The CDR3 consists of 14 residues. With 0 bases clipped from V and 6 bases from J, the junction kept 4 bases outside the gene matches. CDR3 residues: CASSLGTGQAEAFF. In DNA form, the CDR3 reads TGTGCCAGCAGCTTGGGGACAGGGCAGGCTGAAGCTTTCTTT. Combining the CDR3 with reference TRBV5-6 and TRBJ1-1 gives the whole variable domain DAGVTQSPTHLIKTRGQQVTLRCSPKSGHDTVSWYQQALGQGPQFIFQYYEEEERQRGNFPDRFSGHQFPNYSSELNVNALLLGDSALYLCASSLGTGQAEAFFGQGTRLTVV.